This T cell receptor beta chain was found in a study of T-cell reconstitution after alpha-beta-depleted transplantation in children (TCRdb year 2016). Regarding the study in general: Using TCR repertoire profiling, the study followed T-cell immune reconstitution in a quantitative way in children after TCRalphabeta/CD19-depleted allogeneic hematopoietic cell transplantation.

What the study reported, not specific to this receptor: The frequencies of hyperexpanded clones fell over the following months, and after one year, T-cell counts and TCRbeta diversity were mostly attributed to newly produced T cells. In some patients, the high TCRbeta diversity seen at day 60 was put down to recipient T cells and intrathymic progenitors that had survived conditioning. About two months after transplant, the apparently early recovery of alphabetaT-cell counts reportedly depended on just several hundred clones that had expanded rapidly and came from non-depleted graft cells.

The CDR1 and CDR2 encoded by the germline V gene (reference sequence) are SEHNR and FQNEAQ. Relative to germline, V is 3 bases shorter and J is 6 bases shorter, with 8 bases between their ends. From the cysteine through the phenylalanine, the CDR3 covers 12 amino acids. Of all the DNA, just the CDR3 is kept, 36 bases in frame from base 1. In the case of this clonotype: This clone's antigen is unknown. No qualities accompany the bases; no much larger clone lies one base away.

Library method: PCR. Sequenced on an Illumina HiSeq 2500. To normalize quantification of the TCRbeta repertoire, the TCR libraries were built with molecular barcoding that relied on unique molecular identifiers. TCRdb reprocessed the public reads (quality trimming at Q25 with fastp, clone calling with MiXCR) and kept in-frame beta chains. Entries that share a CDR3 protein sequence are merged under the most common genes and DNA. Across this sample there are hundreds of thousands of distinct CDR3 sequences, with less than 15% seen only once. The ten largest clones take up 0.79% of the sample. Taken with the paper, the label for treatment or condition translates to: allogeneic hematopoietic cell transplantation with graft depleted of TCRalphabeta T cells and CD19 B cells. The children who served as transplant recipients had been given grafts of TCRalphabeta/CD19-depleted allogeneic hematopoietic cells.

The source was PBMCs, collected before TCRalphabeta/CD19-depleted stem cell transplant. Recombination joined TRBV7-9 with TRBJ1-1, with the identity of the D gene unclear. The clonotype originates from a girl aged 2-10 years with congenital amegakaryocytic thrombocytopenia, due to receive a stem cell transplant. The CDR3 has the sequence CASSFLRAEAFF. The nucleotide sequence is TGTGCCAGCAGCTTTCTACGCGCTGAAGCTTTCTTT.